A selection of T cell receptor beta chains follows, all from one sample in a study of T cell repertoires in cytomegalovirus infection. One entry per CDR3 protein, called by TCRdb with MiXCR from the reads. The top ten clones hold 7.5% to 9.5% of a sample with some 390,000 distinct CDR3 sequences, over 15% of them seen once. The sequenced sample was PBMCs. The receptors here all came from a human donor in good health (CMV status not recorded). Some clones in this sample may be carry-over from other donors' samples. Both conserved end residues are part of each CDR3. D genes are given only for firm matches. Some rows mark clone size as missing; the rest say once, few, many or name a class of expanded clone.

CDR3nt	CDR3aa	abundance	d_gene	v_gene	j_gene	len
TGTGCCAGCAGCCCTAGTACCTCCACCGACGGGTACTATGGCTACACCTTC	CASSPSTSTDGYYGYTF	.	.	TRBV7-9	TRBJ1-2	17
TGTGCCAGCAGAGACGGACAGGCTATTTCACCCCTCCACTTT	CASRDGQAISPLHF	once	TRBD1	TRBV6-5	TRBJ1-6	14
TGTGCCAGCAGCTTGGGGACAGGGATTGGCTATGGCTACACCTTC	CASSLGTGIGYGYTF	many	TRBD1	TRBV7-2	TRBJ1-2	15
TGTGCCAGCAGCTCAAAACGGACAGGGCCCTACGAGCAGTACTTC	CASSSKRTGPYEQYF	.	TRBD1	TRBV11-2	TRBJ2-7	15
TGTGCCAGCAGCGCCCCCCGAATACAGAGCCCGGGCACTGAAGCTTTCTTT	CASSAPRIQSPGTEAFF	many	.	TRBV7-8	TRBJ1-1	17
TGCAGTGCTAGTAACAGGCAGGGGGTGAGCTCCTATAATTCACCCCTCCACTTT	CSASNRQGVSSYNSPLHF	.	TRBD1	TRBV20-1	TRBJ1-6	18
TGTGCCAGCAGCTTAGGGACTTCGGCGTACAATGAGCAGTTCTTC	CASSLGTSAYNEQFF	few	.	TRBV7-2	TRBJ2-1	15
TGTGCCAGCAGCGCAGGGGGTACGTATGGCTACACCTTC	CASSAGGTYGYTF	many	TRBD1	TRBV7-2	TRBJ1-2	13
TGCGCCAGCAGCTCCACTAGTCCCTCCTACAATGAGCAGTTCTTC	CASSSTSPSYNEQFF	few	.	TRBV5-1	TRBJ2-1	15
TGTGCCAGTGCGGAGAGTGGTGGGTCTGGGGAGCAGTACTTC	CASAESGGSGEQYF	.	.	TRBV6-2/TRBV6-3	TRBJ2-7	14
TGCAGTGCTCAGGTCCCGGGACAGGGAACCGAGCAGTACTTC	CSAQVPGQGTEQYF	.	TRBD1	TRBV20-1	TRBJ2-7	14
TGTGCCAGCAGCTTAGCGGGGTACGGGCAGTTCTTC	CASSLAGYGQFF	many	.	TRBV7-2	TRBJ2-1	12
TGTGCCAGCAGCCAGCTGGACAGAGCTAACTATGGCTACACCTTC	CASSQLDRANYGYTF	many	.	TRBV7-9	TRBJ1-2	15
TGTGCCAGCAGCTGGACGTCCCGGGACTCATACGAGCAGTACTTC	CASSWTSRDSYEQYF	few	.	TRBV7-2	TRBJ2-7	15
TGTGCCAGCAGCACCGGGACAGGGGGTGGCTACACCTTC	CASSTGTGGGYTF	.	TRBD1	TRBV5-4	TRBJ1-2	13
TGTGCCAGCAGCTCCTATGGCACAGATACGCAGTATTTT	CASSSYGTDTQYF	few	.	TRBV7-6	TRBJ2-3	13
TGTGCCAGCAGGGAAGGGGTCGGCGATCAGCCCCAGCATTTT	CASREGVGDQPQHF	many	.	TRBV12-3/TRBV12-4	TRBJ1-5	14
TGTGCCAGCCAAGCAAACACTGAAGCTTTCTTT	CASQANTEAFF	.	.	TRBV19	TRBJ1-1	11
TGTGCCAGTAGTAAGACGGACAGCACAGATACGCAGTATTTT	CASSKTDSTDTQYF	few	.	TRBV19	TRBJ2-3	14
TGTGCCAGCAGAAACACTGCAACTAATGAAAAACTGTTTTTT	CASRNTATNEKLFF	.	.	TRBV2	TRBJ1-4	14
TGCAGCGTTGAAAAGCGGGGGGGGGAGACCCAGTACTTC	CSVEKRGGETQYF	.	TRBD2	TRBV29-1	TRBJ2-5	13
TGTGCCAGCACCCCGATCTGGGGGGATGAGCAGTTCTTC	CASTPIWGDEQFF	.	.	TRBV12-3/TRBV12-4	TRBJ2-1	13
TGTGCCAGCAGCTTAGCGGGGACCATCGATCTCTACGAGCAGTACTTC	CASSLAGTIDLYEQYF	many	.	TRBV11-2	TRBJ2-7	16
TGTGCCAGCAGCCTACGATATCGAGCCTACGAGCAGTACTTC	CASSLRYRAYEQYF	once	.	TRBV7-2	TRBJ2-7	14
TGTGCCAGCAAGGTGGTGGCCCCAAACACTGAAGCTTTCTTT	CASKVVAPNTEAFF	.	.	TRBV2	TRBJ1-1	14
TGTGCCAGCGCTAGCGGGACCTCAGGAGATACGCAGTATTTT	CASASGTSGDTQYF	few	TRBD2	TRBV30	TRBJ2-3	14
TGTGCCAGCAGTTACGGGACAGGGATGGTTTCGGACACTGAAGCTTTCTTT	CASSYGTGMVSDTEAFF	few	TRBD1	TRBV6-5	TRBJ1-1	17
TGTGCCAGCAGCCCCCGACCCTGGGCAGATACGCAGTATTTT	CASSPRPWADTQYF	.	.	TRBV11-2	TRBJ2-3	14
TGTGCCAGCATCTCACTCCATTTGAACACCGGGGAGCTGTTTTTT	CASISLHLNTGELFF	.	.	TRBV28	TRBJ2-2	15
TGTGCCAGCAGCTTGGGGGACCCTCTTCGGGCAGATACGCAGTATTTT	CASSLGDPLRADTQYF	few	.	TRBV5-5	TRBJ2-3	16
TGTGCCAGCAGCTCTCGTCCCGGGACTAGCGGGAGGACGCAGTTCTTC	CASSSRPGTSGRTQFF	many	TRBD2	TRBV7-2	TRBJ2-1	16
TGCAGTGCAACCCCATGGGAGAGCTACGAGCAGTACTTC	CSATPWESYEQYF	few	.	TRBV20-1	TRBJ2-7	13
TGTGCCAGCAGTTCGAGACAGGGAGTGGCTTTCTTT	CASSSRQGVAFF	many	TRBD1	TRBV6-2/TRBV6-3	TRBJ1-1	12
TGTGCCAGCAGTACGACTCGAGGGGCCGGTGGCTACACCTTC	CASSTTRGAGGYTF	many	.	TRBV27	TRBJ1-2	14
TGTGCCAGCAGCTTGGGGCTAGCGGGAACAGAAGAGACCCAGTACTTC	CASSLGLAGTEETQYF	many	TRBD2	TRBV7-2	TRBJ2-5	16
TGTGCCAGCAGCCCGGGACCAAACACAGATACGCAGTATTTT	CASSPGPNTDTQYF	many	.	TRBV7-2	TRBJ2-3	14
TGCGCCAGCAGCTTGGGACAGGAGGGCTACACCTTC	CASSLGQEGYTF	.	.	TRBV5-1	TRBJ1-2	12
TGTGCCAGCAGCCAAGATAGGAGTTCTCGAGCTTTCTTT	CASSQDRSSRAFF	few	.	TRBV3-1	TRBJ1-1	13
TGTGCCAGTAGTCCCGCGGGACAGGGCTATGGCTACACCTTC	CASSPAGQGYGYTF	.	TRBD1	TRBV19	TRBJ1-2	14
TGTGCCAGCAGTTACTGGGGGGGGGAAAAACTGTTTTTT	CASSYWGGEKLFF	.	.	TRBV6-6	TRBJ1-4	13
TGTGCCAGCAGAGTCGGACTAGCGGTACTATCCTACGAGCAGTACTTC	CASRVGLAVLSYEQYF	many	TRBD2	TRBV6-2/TRBV6-3	TRBJ2-7	16
TGTGCCAGAGGGACTAGCACAGATACGCAGTATTTT	CARGTSTDTQYF	few	.	TRBV2	TRBJ2-3	12
TGTGCCAGCAGCACCCGGGACAGGGAAGGCAATGAGCAGTTCTTC	CASSTRDREGNEQFF	many	TRBD1	TRBV7-8	TRBJ2-1	15
TGTGCCAGCAGCTTAGCCGCCACAGATACGCAGTATTTT	CASSLAATDTQYF	many	.	TRBV11-2	TRBJ2-3	13
TGCAGTGCTAGAGAGGGGAAGGCCAGCATGAACACTGAAGCTTTCTTT	CSAREGKASMNTEAFF	.	.	TRBV20-1	TRBJ1-1	16
TGCAGCGCAGGGGGGTCAAGCTATGGCTACACCTTC	CSAGGSSYGYTF	.	TRBD1	TRBV29-1	TRBJ1-2	12
TGCAGTGCGATCGGGACTAGCGGTGTAGAGACCCAGTACTTC	CSAIGTSGVETQYF	.	TRBD2	TRBV20-1	TRBJ2-5	14
TGTGCCAGCAGTTATCCGACTAGTTTTCAGAATGAGCAGTTCTTC	CASSYPTSFQNEQFF	.	.	TRBV6-2/TRBV6-3	TRBJ2-1	15
TGTGCCAGCAGCGGCCGCCGCAGCGGAACTTTCTTT	CASSGRRSGTFF	many	.	TRBV7-2	TRBJ1-1	12
TGTGCCAGCAGCTCTCAGGTAGCGAATAATTCACCCCTCCACTTT	CASSSQVANNSPLHF	many	.	TRBV7-8	TRBJ1-6	15
TGTGCCAGCAGCGCCCCGGACAGCAATGGCTACACCTTC	CASSAPDSNGYTF	many	.	TRBV7-9	TRBJ1-2	13
TGTGCCAGCATCTTTCCAATCAGGGGTTCACCCCTCCACTTT	CASIFPIRGSPLHF	many	.	TRBV2	TRBJ1-6	14
TGTGCCAGCAGTTCTTCAGCCCAAGAGACCCAGTACTTC	CASSSSAQETQYF	few	.	TRBV28	TRBJ2-5	13
TGTGCCAGCAGCCCCGGATGGCAAGAGACCCAGTACTTC	CASSPGWQETQYF	.	.	TRBV6-2/TRBV6-3	TRBJ2-5	13
TGTGCCAGCAGTTTACGATTGAACACAGATACGCAGTATTTT	CASSLRLNTDTQYF	.	.	TRBV27	TRBJ2-3	14
TGTGCCAGCAGCCCCGGACAGGGTCTCCAGCCCCAGCATTTT	CASSPGQGLQPQHF	.	TRBD1	TRBV7-9	TRBJ1-5	14
TGTGCCTTCCACTCTGGAAACACCATATATTTT	CAFHSGNTIYF	once	.	TRBV10-3	TRBJ1-3	11
TGCAGTGCTAGAGAGGTATTCTTTGAGCAGTTCTTC	CSAREVFFEQFF	.	.	TRBV20-1	TRBJ2-1	12
TGTGCCAGCAGCTTGGGTGGGACAGGGGCTAAAGAGCAGTACTTC	CASSLGGTGAKEQYF	few	TRBD1	TRBV5-4	TRBJ2-7	15